Below, 25 T cell receptor beta chains from the same sample are listed, as sequenced in a study of T-cell reconstitution after alpha-beta-depleted transplantation in children. Preparing the TCRbeta library involved the use of unique molecular identifiers. TCRdb used MiXCR to reprocess the PCR reads, holding one entry per CDR3 protein. This table holds nearly 550,000 distinct CDR3 sequences, approximately 20% found once. The starting material was PBMCs from the stem cell graft donor, obtained from the stem cell graft. The origin of the receptors is a human donor who donated a stem cell graft to a child with acute lymphoblastic leukemia.

This rearrangement joins TRBV10-3 to TRBJ2-7; no clear D gene. This CDR3 is 13 amino acids long. Trimming took off 3 bases at V and 0 bases at J, with 6 bases between the two ends. Germline lookup yields CDR1 ENHRY and CDR2 SYGVKD. CDR3 coding DNA: TGTGCCATCAGTGAAACCGGCTCCTACGAGCAGTACTTC. Translation gives CAISETGSYEQYF.

Only a few counts were recorded for this clonotype. The CDR3 DNA is TGTGCCAGCGCGGGGAGCGGGAGTCAAGAGACCCAGTACTTC. Protein product: CASAGSGSQETQYF. This rearrangement joins TRBV7-9 to TRBJ2-5; TRBD2 aligns across 8 bases. Germline CDR1 SEHNR, CDR2 FQNEAQ (reference sequence). The CDR3 sequence is 14 residues long. Unmatched junction bases numbered 7, after V lost 8 bases and J lost 2 bases.

The chain joins TRBV18 to TRBJ2-5, with no clear D. The V gene's germline CDR1 is KGHSH and CDR2 LQKENI. This CDR3 has 13 residues. V lost 2 bases, J lost 3 bases, and 7 bases lay in between. In nucleotides, the CDR3 is TGTGCCAGCTCACCATGGTCCAAAGAGACCCAGTACTTC. Its translation: CASSPWSKETQYF.

CDR3 sequence (DNA): TGTGCCAGCAGCTGGGGGCGCGACACTGAAGCTTTCTTT. It encodes CASSWGRDTEAFF. The chain is built from TRBV7-9 and TRBJ1-1; D may be TRBD1 (6 bases). V was pared by 4 bases and J by 3 bases, with 9 bases between. Germline CDR1 reads SEHNR; CDR2 reads FQNEAQ (reference sequence). This CDR3 region has 13 residues.

This clonotype came up many times. The V call is TRBV12-3 or TRBV12-4, the J call TRBJ1-5, with D hard to call. V was shortened by 6 bases and J by 8 bases, with 23 bases between the two germline ends. This CDR3 has 16 residues. This CDR3 is CASRGSTGIEDEPQHF. In DNA, the CDR3 is TGTGCCAGCAGGGGGTCCACGGGTATTGAAGATGAGCCCCAGCATTTT.

This chain connects TRBV5-1 to TRBJ2-7; 10 positions match TRBD2. The CDR3 covers 15 residues. Per germline, CDR1 SGHRS and CDR2 YFSETQ. Losses at the gene ends were 1 base for V and 9 bases for J; bases not matched to a gene: 10. The CDR3 loop is CASSLSQREGQGQYF. The CDR3 bases are TGCGCCAGCAGCTTGAGCCAGCGGGAGGGCCAGGGGCAGTACTTC.

This chain connects TRBV18 to TRBJ1-4, with 8 bases lining up with TRBD1. V shed 0 bases, J shed 5 bases, and the junction held 2 bases outside the gene matches. Per the germline V gene, CDR1 is KGHSH and CDR2 is LQKENI. This CDR3 spans 15 amino acids. CDR3 bases: TGTGCCAGCTCACCACCGGACAGGGCAAATGAAAAACTGTTTTTT. Translation: CASSPPDRANEKLFF.

This clonotype appeared a few times. The gene calls are TRBV15 and TRBJ1-2, with no clear D. The CDR3 loop spans 13 amino acids. Trimming shortened V by 0 bases and J by 8 bases, and 10 bases separated the two germline ends. The germline CDR1 and CDR2 sequences are LNHNV and YYDKDF (reference sequence). The CDR3 protein is CATSRDSGGGYTF. The CDR3 DNA sequence: TGTGCCACCAGCAGAGATTCGGGCGGGGGCTACACCTTC.

This clonotype was counted only a few times. The chain links TRBV11-2 to TRBJ2-7, with unresolved D. The germline V gene has CDR1 SGHAT and CDR2 FQNNGV. Trimming stripped 2 bases from V and 3 bases from J, with 8 bases between. CDR3 length: 13 amino acids. CDR3 DNA sequence: TGTGCCAGCAGCTTATCTCAGAACTACGAGCAGTACTTC. It is translated as CASSLSQNYEQYF.

The chain is built from TRBV12-3 or TRBV12-4 and TRBJ2-7; TRBD2 matches at 7 bases. The CDR3 extends over 15 amino acids. Losses at the gene ends were 6 bases for V and 2 bases for J; bases not matched to a gene: 10. CDR3: CASSPAGGRAYEQYF. As DNA, the CDR3 is TGTGCCAGCAGCCCAGCCGGAGGGAGGGCCTACGAGCAGTACTTC.

V usage is TRBV15 and J usage is TRBJ2-5; 8 bases are shared with TRBD2. The CDR3 runs to 14 residues. The J segment lost 5 bases and the V segment lost 9 bases, leaving 11 bases of the junction unmatched. The V gene's germline CDR1 is LNHNV and CDR2 YYDKDF (reference sequence). The DNA for the CDR3 is TGTGCCACGGGGGAAGCGGGAGCAAGGGAGACCCAGTACTTC. Its protein product is CATGEAGARETQYF.

Here the CDR3 reads CASSPDGGVYYEQYF. DNA of the CDR3: TGTGCCAGCAGCCCCGATGGCGGGGTTTACTACGAGCAGTACTTC. The chain couples TRBV7-9 to TRBJ2-7; tentatively, D is TRBD2 (6 bases). Germline V gene data show CDR1 as SEHNR and CDR2 as FQNEAQ (reference sequence). The CDR3 spans 15 residues. Between the trimmed V and J ends, which lost 5 bases and 3 bases, there was a span of 17 bases.

This clonotype was detected only a few times. The chain links TRBV3-1 to TRBJ2-7; D is unclear. The germline V and J ends were trimmed by 1 base and 4 bases, with 8 bases remaining between them. The CDR3 has 13 residues. Germline loops: CDR1 LGHDT, CDR2 YNNKEL (reference sequence). CDR3: CASSQGPLYEQYF. The CDR3 bases are TGTGCCAGCAGCCAAGGACCGCTGTACGAGCAGTACTTC.

The rearrangement joins TRBV27 to TRBJ2-7, with D unclear. The V end was cut by 0 bases, the J end by 5 bases, with 8 bases between. Germline V gene lookup returns CDR1 MNHEY and CDR2 SMNVEV (reference sequence). CDR3 size: 13 residues. Here the CDR3 reads CASSLSEQNEQYF. CDR3 bases: TGTGCCAGCAGTTTATCGGAGCAAAACGAGCAGTACTTC.

This clonotype was observed a handful of times. The V and J genes are TRBV6-6 and TRBJ1-1; 9 bases match TRBD1. The germline V gene has CDR1 MNHNY and CDR2 SVGAGI (reference sequence). This CDR3 spans 13 amino acids. V lost 11 bases, J lost 3 bases, and 7 bases stayed unmatched. In DNA, the CDR3 is TGTGCCGGAGGGGACAGGGAATACACTGAAGCTTTCTTT. Its protein is CAGGDREYTEAFF.

In its sample, this clonotype was seen a few times. V gene TRBV15 combines with J gene TRBJ2-5; the D gene could be TRBD1 or TRBD2 (6 bases each). This CDR3 is 17 amino acids long. Between the trimmed V and J ends, which lost 3 bases and 1 base, there was a span of 18 bases. Germline V gives CDR1 LNHNV, CDR2 YYDKDF (reference sequence). The DNA of the CDR3 is TGTGCCACCAGCAGGATACGGGGGCGGCTTTCCCAAGAGACCCAGTACTTC. Protein sequence: CATSRIRGRLSQETQYF.

This clonotype was seen many times. The chain links TRBV5-1 to TRBJ2-1; a weak D match, TRBD2 (6 bases). This CDR3 spans 16 amino acids. Germline V lookup: CDR1 SGHRS, CDR2 YFSETQ. V lost 4 bases and J 5 bases, leaving 19 bases between the germline ends. The CDR3 is CASSPRGTDRNNEQFF. The CDR3 DNA sequence: TGCGCCAGCAGCCCTCGGGGGACCGATCGTAACAATGAGCAGTTCTTC.

This clonotype came up many times. V is TRBV6-4 and J is TRBJ2-1; D is perhaps TRBD2 (6 bases). This CDR3 is built from 15 residues. Trimming shortened V by 3 bases and J by 4 bases, and 13 bases separated the two germline ends. Per the germline V gene, CDR1 is MRHNA and CDR2 is SNTAGT. The CDR3: CASSDSGEGYNEQFF. As DNA, the CDR3 is TGTGCCAGCAGTGATTCGGGAGAGGGGTACAATGAGCAGTTCTTC.

This clonotype was counted many times. V and J are TRBV5-1 and TRBJ2-7, with 8 bases fitting TRBD2. Germline CDR1 and CDR2: SGHRS and YFSETQ. The CDR3 extends over 13 amino acids. Unmatched junction bases numbered 2, after V lost 2 bases and J lost 4 bases. CDR3 in amino acids: CASSFGTRYEQYF. CDR3 DNA: TGCGCCAGCAGCTTCGGGACTAGATACGAGCAGTACTTC.

The chain employs TRBV29-1 and TRBJ1-1; D unresolved. Trimming stripped 7 bases from V and 4 bases from J, with 7 bases between. CDR1 is SQVTM and CDR2 is ANQGSEA in the germline V gene. The length of the CDR3 is 10 residues. The CDR3 DNA is TGCAGCGCCCGAAGCACTGAAGCTTTCTTT. Translation: CSARSTEAFF.

This clonotype was observed a handful of times. This chain uses TRBV4-1 with TRBJ2-3; tentatively, D is TRBD2 (6 bases). The length of the CDR3 is 15 residues. The V gene lost 1 base and the J gene lost 2 bases, with 10 bases spanning the gap. Germline V CDR1 and CDR2: MGHRA, YSYEKL. The CDR3 bases are TGCGCCAGCAGCCAAGGGGCGGGATTCACAGATACGCAGTATTTT. This sequence encodes CASSQGAGFTDTQYF.

This clonotype was observed a handful of times. This chain connects TRBV7-9 to TRBJ1-4; tentatively, D is TRBD1 (6 bases). The CDR3 covers 14 residues. V was shortened by 3 bases and J by 10 bases, with 15 bases between the two germline ends. Germline V gene sequence: CDR1 SEHNR, CDR2 FQNEAQ (reference sequence). CDR3 sequence: CASSFTGLGGKLFF. CDR3 nucleotides: TGTGCCAGCAGCTTTACAGGGCTGGGGGGAAAACTGTTTTTT.

The chain joins TRBV7-7 to TRBJ2-3; 11 bases are shared with TRBD2. There are 16 residues in the CDR3. The V segment lost 4 bases and the J segment 5 bases; nucleotides outside the gene matches: 8. Per germline, CDR1 SSHAT and CDR2 FNYEAQ (reference sequence). This chain's CDR3 is CASSSGSGTSGDTQYF. The CDR3 region has the DNA TGTGCCAGCAGCTCTGGGTCGGGGACTAGCGGAGATACGCAGTATTTT.

Notes on this clonotype: A much larger clone differs from this one at a single base, so this may be a read error. The chain combines TRBV7-9 with TRBJ2-7; no reliable D call. The length of the CDR3 is 14 residues. The germline V and J ends were trimmed by 0 bases and 3 bases, with 9 bases remaining between them. Germline V CDR1 and CDR2: SEHNR, FQNEAQ (reference sequence). The DNA for the CDR3 is TGTGCCAGCAGCTTAGCGGGCCGGAACTACGAGCAGTACTTC. Translated: CASSLAGRNYEQYF.

In this sample, this clonotype turned up many times. The chain recombines TRBV29-1 with TRBJ2-5, with D maybe TRBD1 (6 bases). From germline, CDR1 is SQVTM and CDR2 ANQGSEA. V was clipped by 4 bases and J by 2 bases, with 17 bases between them. The CDR3 runs to 15 residues. As DNA, the CDR3 is TGCAGCGTTGCTAGCCGGACAGTGGATCAAGAGACCCAGTACTTC. It specifies CSVASRTVDQETQYF. The full variable domain, with the rest looked up from reference TRBV29-1 and TRBJ2-5, is SAVISQKPSRDICQRGTSLTIQCQVDSQVTMMFWYRQQPGQSLTLIATANQGSEATYESGFVIDKFPISRPNLTFSTLTVSNMSPEDSSIYLCSVASRTVDQETQYFGPGTRLLVL.